The source of this T cell receptor (beta chain) is a study of shared clonotypes between healthy human individuals (TCRdb year 2020). Some background on the complete study: A couple of women and a few men aged 18 to 49 years were included in the cohort. To estimate repertoire size and how much clonotype sharing occurs between individuals, the study deeply sequenced the blood TCR repertoires of about five healthy adults. To increase sequencing depth and limit assay-specific biases, TCR repertoire library preparation and sequencing were carried out by different laboratories using diverse techniques. Per donor, leukapheresis produced somewhere between about 0.94 and 9.5 billion PBMCs. Per donor, three plates each were used for CD4 naive and CD4 memory, two for CD8 naive, and one for CD8 memory.

CD8 naive samples consisted of CD45RO-negative cells that were positively selected for CCR7, yielding a CD45RA+CCR7+ population without TemRA cells. The donors were healthy, HIV-negative adults who had no recently reported acute infections or vaccinations. All donors were Caucasian adults living in Nashville, Tennessee, USA. Blood was obtained by leukapheresis, after which PBMCs were separated by Ficoll-Histopaque density gradient centrifugation and cryopreserved in liquid nitrogen vapor phase. Analytical flow cytometry was used to check the purity and quantity of every magnetically sorted T cell population. Genomic DNA was isolated from each sorted fraction and quantified by UV absorbance on a Nanodrop 2000c. On the study overall, not on this receptor specifically: Clonotypes shared by all four sorted-subset donors showed higher generation probabilities than non-shared clonotypes. Pairwise subsampling led to the expectation that sequencing depth would affect the degree of clonotype sharing among donors. Sharing across a few donors was observed for about 5% of naive CD4, 3% to 3.5% of naive CD8, about 2.3% of memory CD4, and over 0.3% of memory CD8 clonotypes. Incomplete sequencing was indicated by rarefaction of sorted-subset datasets, despite the large sequencing depth. Only blood was sampled, and tissue TCR repertoires likely differ from those in blood. Naive subsets generally had larger estimated clonotype richness than memory subsets. The genetic and exposure-history diversity represented was limited by the small number of donors.

TCR CDR3 regions were amplified from genomic DNA by multiplex PCR using the deep immunoSEQ assay. Extracted genomic DNA from each cell subset was distributed evenly across all wells of several immunoSEQ 96-well plates, and each plate was treated as a replicate. For sorted subsets, each replicate PCR was loaded with approximately 190 ng genomic DNA, equivalent to 30,000 or so T cell genomes. The purified libraries were quantified using a Qubit 3.0 fluorometer, sized with a Bioanalyzer 2100, and then quantified again using the KAPA Library Quantification kit. A separate single-read 150-cycle Illumina NextSeq 550 flow cell was used to sequence each immunoSEQ 96-well plate. The original methods were these. The immunoSEQ output contained only junctional sequences without quality scores, so filtering could not match that applied to full-length reads. Sequences were annotated with PyIR, a Python wrapper for IgBLAST v1.9, and V/J genes and CDR3 were assigned using IMGT germline references. Reads with weak V/J assignments (E-value above 1e-6), missing CDR3, stop codons, out-of-frame junctions, or ambiguous translated residues were removed. V3J clonotypes were defined as sequences sharing an identical inferred V gene, J gene, and CDR3 amino acid sequence. Percentage overlap between repertoires was calculated by dividing the number of shared unique clonotypes by the size of the smaller repertoire. Repertoire richness was assessed with RTK rarefaction, the Chao1 estimator, and Recon v2.1 estimates of unobserved clonotypes. For all TCRbeta clonotypes obtained by the gDNA method from several donors, generation probabilities were computed with OLGA. What TCRdb holds here is the immuneACCESS table cut down to in-frame rearrangements. Part of the clones is not present; checked against another copy, under half of the missing clones reflect an unresolved V gene, and the others are unexplained. D and trimming were read from the DNA, whereas the V and J calls and clone size are those reported in that table. The sample has millions of clones on record, roughly 91% of them singletons. The ten largest clones represent around 1.7% of the sample.

Notes on this clone: The antigen it recognizes is unknown. The sample holds no much larger clone one base away, and base qualities are not on file.

From cysteine to phenylalanine, the CDR3 is 16 amino acids long. The sequence is cut down to CDR3 DNA, 48 bases in frame from base 1. The germline V gene encodes CDR1 SGHVS and CDR2 FQNEAQ. V is clipped by 4 bases and J by 2 bases, and the sequence between their germline boundaries is 17 bases long. This receptor was identified in a man between 18 and 29 years old in good health. Some clones in this sample may be carry-over from other donors' samples. Sequencing was carried out using naive CD8+ T cells from PBMCs. The intended sense of this specimen's cell subset or site label: CD45RA+CCR7+. Recombination linked TRBV7-8 to TRBJ2-5; the D segment could be TRBD2, given 6 matching bases. CDR3 reads: CASSSRSGAFQETQYF. The bases read TGTGCCAGCAGCTCCCGTTCGGGAGCCTTTCAAGAGACCCAGTACTTC.